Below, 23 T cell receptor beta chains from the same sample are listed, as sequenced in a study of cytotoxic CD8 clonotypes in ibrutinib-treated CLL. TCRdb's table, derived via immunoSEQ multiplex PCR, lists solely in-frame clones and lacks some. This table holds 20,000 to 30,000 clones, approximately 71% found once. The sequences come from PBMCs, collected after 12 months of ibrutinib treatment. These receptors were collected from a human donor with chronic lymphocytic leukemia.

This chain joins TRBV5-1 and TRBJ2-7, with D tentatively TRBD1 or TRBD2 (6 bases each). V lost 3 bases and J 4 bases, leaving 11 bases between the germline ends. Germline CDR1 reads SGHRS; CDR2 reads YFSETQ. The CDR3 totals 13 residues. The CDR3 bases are TGCGCCAGCAGCTCCCAGGGGAGGTACGAGCAGTACTTC. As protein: CASSSQGRYEQYF.

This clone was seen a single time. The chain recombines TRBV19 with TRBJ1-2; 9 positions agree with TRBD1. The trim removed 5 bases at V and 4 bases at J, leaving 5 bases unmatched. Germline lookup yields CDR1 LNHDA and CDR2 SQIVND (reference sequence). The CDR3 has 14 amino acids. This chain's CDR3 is CASSSDRGSYGYTF. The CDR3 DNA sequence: TGTGCCAGTAGTTCGGACAGGGGTTCCTATGGCTACACCTTC.

The chain's CDR3 is CASSLWRQGSEQYF. CDR3 nucleotide sequence: TGTGCCAGCAGCTTATGGAGACAGGGCTCCGAGCAGTACTTC. The chain carries TRBV7-2 and TRBJ2-7; 7 bases line up with TRBD1. J lost 6 bases, V lost 2 bases, and 7 bases had no gene match. CDR1 is SGHTA and CDR2 is FQGNSA in the germline V gene. The CDR3 runs to 14 residues.

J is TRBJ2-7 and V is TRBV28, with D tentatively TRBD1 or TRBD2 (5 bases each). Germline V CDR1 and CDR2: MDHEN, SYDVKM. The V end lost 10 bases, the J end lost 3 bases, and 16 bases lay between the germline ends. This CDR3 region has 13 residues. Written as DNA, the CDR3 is TGTGCCACTAACCGGGGCAGAGTCTACGAGCAGTACTTC. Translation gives CATNRGRVYEQYF.

CDR3 residues: CASSTRTATYNSPLHF. The CDR3 DNA reads as TGTGCCAGCAGCACTCGGACAGCCACCTATAATTCACCCCTCCACTTT. This chain connects TRBV21-1 to TRBJ1-6; no check of the table's D call, TRBD1, against the DNA was made. TRBV21-1 is flagged as a pseudogene. CDR3 length: 16 residues.

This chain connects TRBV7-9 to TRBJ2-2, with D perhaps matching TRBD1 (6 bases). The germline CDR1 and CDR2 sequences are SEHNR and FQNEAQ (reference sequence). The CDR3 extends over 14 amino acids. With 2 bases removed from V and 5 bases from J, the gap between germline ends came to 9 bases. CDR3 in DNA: TGTGCCAGCAGCTTACCCCAGGGGACCGGGGAGCTGTTTTTT. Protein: CASSLPQGTGELFF.

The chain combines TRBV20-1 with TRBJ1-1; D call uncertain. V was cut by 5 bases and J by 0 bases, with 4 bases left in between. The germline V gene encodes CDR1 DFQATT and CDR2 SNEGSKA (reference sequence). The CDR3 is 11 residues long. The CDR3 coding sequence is TGCAGTGCTCAGATGAACACTGAAGCTTTCTTT. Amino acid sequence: CSAQMNTEAFF.

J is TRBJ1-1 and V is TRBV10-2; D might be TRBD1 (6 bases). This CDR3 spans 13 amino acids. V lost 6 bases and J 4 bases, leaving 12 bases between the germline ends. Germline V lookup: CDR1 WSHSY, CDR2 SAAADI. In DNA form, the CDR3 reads TGCGCCAGCAGGAACAGGGAGGCCACTGAAGCTTTCTTT. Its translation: CASRNREATEAFF.

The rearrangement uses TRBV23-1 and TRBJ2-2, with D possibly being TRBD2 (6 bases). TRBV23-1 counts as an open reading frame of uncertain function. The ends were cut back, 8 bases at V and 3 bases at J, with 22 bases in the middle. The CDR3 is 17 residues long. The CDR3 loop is CASLGHGGYPHTGELFF. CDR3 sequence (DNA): TGCGCCAGCCTCGGCCATGGGGGGTACCCCCACACCGGGGAGCTGTTTTTT.

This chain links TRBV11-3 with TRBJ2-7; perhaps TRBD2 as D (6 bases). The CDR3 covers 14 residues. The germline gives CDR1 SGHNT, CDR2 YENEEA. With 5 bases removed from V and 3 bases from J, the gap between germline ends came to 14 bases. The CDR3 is CASSPGGKIYEQYF. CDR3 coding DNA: TGTGCCAGCAGCCCCGGCGGGAAGATCTACGAGCAGTACTTC.

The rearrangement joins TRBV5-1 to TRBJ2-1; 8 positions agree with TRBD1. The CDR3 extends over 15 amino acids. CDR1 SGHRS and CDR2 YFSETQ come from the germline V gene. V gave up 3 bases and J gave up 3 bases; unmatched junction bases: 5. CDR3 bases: TGCGCCAGCAGCTCAAACGGACAGGGCTACAATGAGCAGTTCTTC. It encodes CASSSNGQGYNEQFF.

CDR3 region: CASSERGTGANQPQHF. For the CDR3, the DNA is TGTGCCAGCAGTGAAAGGGGGACAGGGGCGAATCAGCCCCAGCATTTT. The chain has TRBV6-1 and TRBJ1-5; 10 bases are shared with TRBD1. The J segment lost 4 bases and the V segment lost 2 bases, leaving 5 bases of the junction unmatched. This CDR3 comprises 16 residues. The germline V gene encodes CDR1 MNHNS and CDR2 SASEGT.

The CDR3 is CASSRDRETEAFF. The DNA for the CDR3 is TGTGCCAGCAGCCGCGACAGGGAGACTGAAGCTTTCTTT. V and J are TRBV7-3 and TRBJ1-1; 7 nucleotides align to TRBD1. Germline trimming cut 5 bases from V and 5 bases from J; bases unmatched to any gene: 5. The CDR3 runs to 13 residues. The germline V gene has CDR1 SGHTA and CDR2 FQGTGA.

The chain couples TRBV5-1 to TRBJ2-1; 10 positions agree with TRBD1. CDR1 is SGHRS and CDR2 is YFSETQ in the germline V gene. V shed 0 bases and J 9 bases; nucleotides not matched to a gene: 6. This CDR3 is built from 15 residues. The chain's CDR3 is CASSLGQGALFEQFF. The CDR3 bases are TGCGCCAGCAGCTTGGGACAGGGGGCCCTTTTTGAGCAGTTCTTC.

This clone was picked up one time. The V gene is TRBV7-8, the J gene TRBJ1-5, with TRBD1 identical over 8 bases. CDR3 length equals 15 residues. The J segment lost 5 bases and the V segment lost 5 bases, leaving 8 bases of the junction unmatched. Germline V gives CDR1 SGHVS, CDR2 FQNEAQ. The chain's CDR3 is CASSAPGTGYQPQHF. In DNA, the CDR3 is TGTGCCAGCAGCGCCCCGGGGACAGGCTATCAGCCCCAGCATTTT.

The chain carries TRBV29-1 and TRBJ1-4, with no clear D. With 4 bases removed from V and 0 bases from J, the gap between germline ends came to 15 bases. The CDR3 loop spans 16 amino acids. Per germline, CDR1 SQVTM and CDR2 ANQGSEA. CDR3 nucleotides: TGCAGCGTTGTAACCGCCAGGACCGCAACTAATGAAAAACTGTTTTTT. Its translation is CSVVTARTATNEKLFF.

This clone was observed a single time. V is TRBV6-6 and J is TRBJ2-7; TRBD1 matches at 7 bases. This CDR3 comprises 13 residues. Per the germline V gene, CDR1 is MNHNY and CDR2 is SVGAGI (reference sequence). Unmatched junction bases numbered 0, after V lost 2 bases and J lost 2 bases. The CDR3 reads CASSYQGAYEQYF. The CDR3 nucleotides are TGTGCCAGCAGTTACCAGGGGGCCTACGAGCAGTACTTC.

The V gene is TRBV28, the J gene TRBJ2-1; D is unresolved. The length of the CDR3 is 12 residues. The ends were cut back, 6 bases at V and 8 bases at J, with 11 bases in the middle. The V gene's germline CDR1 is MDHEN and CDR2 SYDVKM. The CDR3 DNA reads TGTGCCAGCAGCCTCTCTCTTCATGAGCAGTTCTTC. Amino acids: CASSLSLHEQFF.

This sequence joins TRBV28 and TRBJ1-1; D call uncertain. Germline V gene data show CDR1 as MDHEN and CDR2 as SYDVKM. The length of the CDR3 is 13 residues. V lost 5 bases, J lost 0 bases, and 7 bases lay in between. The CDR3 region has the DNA TGTGCCAGCAGTATAGAAATGAACACTGAAGCTTTCTTT. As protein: CASSIEMNTEAFF.

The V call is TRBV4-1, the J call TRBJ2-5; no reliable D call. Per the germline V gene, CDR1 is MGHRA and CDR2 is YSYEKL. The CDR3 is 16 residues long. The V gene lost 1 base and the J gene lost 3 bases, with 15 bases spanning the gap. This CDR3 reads CASSQGSVAVEETQYF. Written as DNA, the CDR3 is TGCGCCAGCAGCCAAGGATCCGTGGCGGTTGAAGAGACCCAGTACTTC.

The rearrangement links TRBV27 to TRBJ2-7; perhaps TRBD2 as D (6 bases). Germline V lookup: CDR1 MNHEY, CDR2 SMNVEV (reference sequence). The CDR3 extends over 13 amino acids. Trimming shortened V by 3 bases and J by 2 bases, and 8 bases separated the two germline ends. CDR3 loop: CASSFGGTYEQYF. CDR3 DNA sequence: TGTGCCAGCAGTTTCGGGGGTACCTACGAGCAGTACTTC.

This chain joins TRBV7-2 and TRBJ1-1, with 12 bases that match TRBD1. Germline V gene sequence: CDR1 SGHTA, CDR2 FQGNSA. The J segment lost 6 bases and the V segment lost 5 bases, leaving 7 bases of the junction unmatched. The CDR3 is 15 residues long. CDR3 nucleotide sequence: TGTGCCAGCAGCAAAACTGGGACAGGGGGCTCTGAAGCTTTCTTT. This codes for CASSKTGTGGSEAFF. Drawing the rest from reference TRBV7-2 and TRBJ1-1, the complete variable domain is GAGVSQSPSNKVTEKGKDVELRCDPISGHTALYWYRQSLGQGLEFLIYFQGNSAPDKSGLPSDRFSAERTGGSVSTLTIQRTQQEDSAVYLCASSKTGTGGSEAFFGQGTRLTVV.

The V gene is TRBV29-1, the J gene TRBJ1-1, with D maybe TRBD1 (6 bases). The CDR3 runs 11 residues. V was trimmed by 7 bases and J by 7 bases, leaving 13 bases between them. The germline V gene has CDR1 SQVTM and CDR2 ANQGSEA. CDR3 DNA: TGCAGCGCGACAGGTGCGGTTGAAGCTTTCTTT. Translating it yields CSATGAVEAFF.